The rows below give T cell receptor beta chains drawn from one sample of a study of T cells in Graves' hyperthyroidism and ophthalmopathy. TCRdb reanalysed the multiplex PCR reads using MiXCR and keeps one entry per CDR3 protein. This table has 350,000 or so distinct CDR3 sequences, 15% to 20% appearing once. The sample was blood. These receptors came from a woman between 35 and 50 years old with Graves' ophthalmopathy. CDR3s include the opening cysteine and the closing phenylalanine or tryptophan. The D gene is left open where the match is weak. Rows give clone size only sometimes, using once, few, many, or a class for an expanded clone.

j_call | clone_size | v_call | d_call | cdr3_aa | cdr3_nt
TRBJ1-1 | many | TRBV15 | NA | CATGWGGTNTEAFF | TGTGCCACGGGGTGGGGGGGAACGAACACTGAAGCTTTCTTT
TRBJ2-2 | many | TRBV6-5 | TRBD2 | CASSYEGRDTGELFF | TGTGCCAGCAGTTACGAGGGGAGGGACACCGGGGAGCTGTTTTTT
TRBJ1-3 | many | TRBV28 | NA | CASSFPGSGGNTIYF | TGTGCCAGCAGTTTCCCGGGGTCAGGCGGAAACACCATATATTTT
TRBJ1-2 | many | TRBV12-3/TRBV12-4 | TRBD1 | CASSSYRGDNYGYTF | TGTGCCAGCAGTTCCTACAGGGGGGATAACTATGGCTACACCTTC
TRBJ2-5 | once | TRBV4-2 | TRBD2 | CASSQDLLAGGPGQETQYF | TGTGCCAGCAGCCAAGATTTACTAGCGGGAGGGCCGGGCCAAGAGACCCAGTACTTC
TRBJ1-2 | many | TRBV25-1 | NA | CASSQNDKTVTYGYTF | TGTGCCAGCAGCCAAAACGATAAGACAGTTACCTATGGCTACACCTTC
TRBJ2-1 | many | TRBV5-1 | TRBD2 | CASSLGVSGAAYNEQFF | TGCGCCAGCAGCTTGGGGGTAAGCGGGGCCGCCTACAATGAGCAGTTCTTC
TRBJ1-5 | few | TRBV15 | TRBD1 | CATQTGEGNQPQHF | TGTGCCACCCAGACAGGGGAGGGGAATCAGCCCCAGCATTTT
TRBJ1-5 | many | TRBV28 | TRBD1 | CASRASGTVVYQPQHF | TGTGCCAGCAGGGCCTCCGGGACAGTCGTTTATCAGCCCCAGCATTTT
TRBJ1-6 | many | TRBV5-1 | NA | CASSLEWDGDSPLHF | TGCGCCAGCAGCTTGGAGTGGGATGGCGATTCACCCCTCCACTTT
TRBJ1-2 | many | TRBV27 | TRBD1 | CASRTNSGTGGSGYTF | TGTGCCAGCAGAACTAATTCCGGGACAGGGGGCTCTGGCTACACCTTC
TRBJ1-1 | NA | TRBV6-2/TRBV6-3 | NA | CASSPNSASNTEAFF | TGTGCCAGCAGTCCAAACAGTGCATCGAACACTGAAGCTTTCTTT
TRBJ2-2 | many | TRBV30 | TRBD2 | CAWMWGRETGELFF | TGTGCCTGGATGTGGGGGAGGGAAACCGGGGAGCTGTTTTTT
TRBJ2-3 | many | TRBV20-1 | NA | CSARDGKGESTDTQYF | TGCAGTGCTAGAGATGGAAAGGGGGAAAGCACAGATACGCAGTATTTT
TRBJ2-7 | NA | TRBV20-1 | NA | CSASLTGSYEQYF | TGCAGTGCTAGTCTTACAGGGAGCTACGAGCAGTACTTC
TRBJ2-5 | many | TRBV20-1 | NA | CSATYRVETQYF | TGCAGTGCTACCTACAGGGTAGAGACCCAGTACTTC
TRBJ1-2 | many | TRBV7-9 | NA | CASSLSLGIDGYTF | TGTGCCAGCAGCTTATCCTTGGGTATCGATGGCTACACCTTC
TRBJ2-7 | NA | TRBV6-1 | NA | CASVETANSYEQYF | TGTGCCAGCGTGGAGACAGCGAATTCCTACGAGCAGTACTTC
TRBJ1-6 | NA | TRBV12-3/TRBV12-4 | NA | CASSLARLAPLHF | TGTGCCAGCAGTTTAGCGCGTCTGGCACCCCTCCACTTT
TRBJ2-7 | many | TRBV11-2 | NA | CASSLRSGTLSYEQYF | TGTGCCAGCAGCTTAAGATCCGGTACATTATCCTACGAGCAGTACTTC
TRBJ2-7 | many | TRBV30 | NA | CAWQGSYEQYF | TGTGCCTGGCAAGGGTCCTACGAGCAGTACTTC
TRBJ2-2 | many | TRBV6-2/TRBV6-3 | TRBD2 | CASRAGGGELFF | TGTGCCAGCAGAGCGGGGGGCGGGGAGCTGTTTTTT
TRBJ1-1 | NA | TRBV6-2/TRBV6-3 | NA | CASSWPANRVVNTEAFF | TGTGCCAGCAGTTGGCCCGCCAACAGGGTCGTGAACACTGAAGCTTTCTTT
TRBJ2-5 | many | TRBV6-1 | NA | CASSGPTGGQETQYF | TGTGCCAGCAGTGGCCCAACCGGGGGCCAAGAGACCCAGTACTTC
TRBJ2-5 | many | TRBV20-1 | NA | CSASTLVRQETQYF | TGCAGTGCTAGCACACTAGTGCGGCAAGAGACCCAGTACTTC
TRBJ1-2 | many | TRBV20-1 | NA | CSARPNRVGHDGYTF | TGCAGTGCTAGACCCAACAGGGTTGGCCACGACGGCTACACCTTC
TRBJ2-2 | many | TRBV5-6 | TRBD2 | CASSYSGRATGELFF | TGTGCCAGCAGCTATAGCGGGAGGGCCACCGGGGAGCTGTTTTTT
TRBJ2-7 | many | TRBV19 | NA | CASMSGSYEQYF | TGTGCCAGTATGTCGGGGTCCTACGAGCAGTACTTC
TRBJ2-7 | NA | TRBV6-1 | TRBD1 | CASRPTGAEQYF | TGTGCCAGCAGACCCACAGGGGCCGAGCAGTACTTC
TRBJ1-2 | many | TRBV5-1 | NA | CASSLGRIYGYTF | TGCGCCAGCAGCTTGGGGCGGATCTATGGCTACACCTTC
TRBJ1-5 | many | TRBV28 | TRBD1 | CASRRGGQGLGQPQHF | TGTGCCAGCCGAAGAGGGGGACAGGGGCTGGGTCAGCCCCAGCATTTT
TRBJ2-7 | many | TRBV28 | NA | CASSPIRDTYYEQYF | TGTGCCAGCAGCCCAATCCGGGACACGTACTACGAGCAGTACTTC
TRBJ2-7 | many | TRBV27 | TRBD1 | CASSSGTGFYEQYF | TGTGCCAGCTCCTCCGGGACAGGATTTTACGAGCAGTACTTC
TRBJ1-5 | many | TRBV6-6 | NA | CASSHRNQPQHF | TGTGCCAGCAGTCACAGAAATCAGCCCCAGCATTTT
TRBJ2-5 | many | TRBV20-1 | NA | CSAQSRFQETQYF | TGCAGTGCCCAGTCAAGGTTCCAAGAGACCCAGTACTTC
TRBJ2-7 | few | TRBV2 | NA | CASSAWTYEQYF | TGTGCCAGCAGTGCGTGGACCTACGAGCAGTACTTC
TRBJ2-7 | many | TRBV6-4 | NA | CASSDLRVSSYEQYF | TGTGCCAGCAGTGATCTCAGAGTCTCCTCCTACGAGCAGTACTTC
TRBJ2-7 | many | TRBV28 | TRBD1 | CASSPPGTGEQYF | TGTGCCAGCAGTCCTCCCGGGACAGGGGAGCAGTACTTC
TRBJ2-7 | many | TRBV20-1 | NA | CSARGGLRRDEQYF | TGCAGTGCTAGAGGGGGGTTACGGAGGGACGAGCAGTACTTC
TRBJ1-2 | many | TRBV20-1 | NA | CSASRGNGFGYTF | TGCAGTGCTAGCCGGGGCAATGGATTTGGCTACACCTTC
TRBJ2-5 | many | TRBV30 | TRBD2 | CAHGLAGGGETQYF | TGTGCCCACGGACTAGCGGGAGGTGGAGAGACCCAGTACTTC
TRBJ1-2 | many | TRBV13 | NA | CASSLGRGGSYGYTF | TGTGCCAGCAGCTTAGGCCGAGGAGGGAGCTATGGCTACACCTTC
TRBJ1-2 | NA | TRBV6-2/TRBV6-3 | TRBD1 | CASNPSTGSRYTF | TGTGCCAGCAATCCCTCGACAGGGAGTCGCTACACCTTC
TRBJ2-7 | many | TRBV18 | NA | CASSMSGVYYEQYF | TGTGCCAGCTCTATGAGTGGGGTTTACTACGAGCAGTACTTC
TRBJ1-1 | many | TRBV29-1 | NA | CSVLTGNTEAFF | TGCAGCGTATTGACAGGGAACACTGAAGCTTTCTTT
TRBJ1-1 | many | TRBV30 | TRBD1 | CAWRAKGQLEAFF | TGTGCCTGGAGGGCCAAGGGACAGCTTGAAGCTTTCTTT
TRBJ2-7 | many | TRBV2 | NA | CASRGAGQTHYEQYF | TGTGCCAGCAGGGGAGCGGGACAGACCCACTACGAGCAGTACTTC
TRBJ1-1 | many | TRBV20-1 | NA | CSASSGLRNTEAFF | TGCAGTGCTAGTAGTGGCTTGAGGAACACTGAAGCTTTCTTT
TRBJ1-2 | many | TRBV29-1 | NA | CSVERQGRVYGYTF | TGCAGCGTTGAACGGCAGGGCCGAGTTTATGGCTACACCTTC